One TCR beta chain is described in this entry. TCRdb redid the calling of the 5' RACE reads with MiXCR, one entry per CDR3 protein. The sample holds approximately 12,000 distinct CDR3 sequences, around 49% seen once. The CDR3 consists of 13 residues. Trimming shortened V by 9 bases and J by 0 bases, and 9 bases separated the two germline ends. Germline V gene sequence: CDR1 SGHTA, CDR2 FQGNSA. This clonotype was obtained from a female donor with breast cancer. The genes are TRBV7-2 and TRBJ1-3; D uncertain. Sequencing was done on a sample of tumor-infiltrating naive CD4+ T cells sorted from the breast tumor. Sample subset: naive CD4+ T cells, CD4+CD45RA+CD25-. The CDR3 loop reads CASSYNSGNTIYF. The DNA of the CDR3 is TGTGCCAGTAGTTATAACTCTGGAAACACCATATATTTT.